This TCR beta chain was identified in a study of blood T cell repertoires in COVID-19 (dated by TCRdb to 2020 to 2022). The study in broad terms: Samples from collaborators originated in the United States, Italy and Spain and spanned both the acute and convalescent phases of COVID-19. The prospective study material was composed of cDNA or gDNA derived from T cells, B-cell-depleted T cells, or PBMCs. Subjects who had been exposed to COVID-19, were actively infected with it, or had recovered from it provided the deeply sampled blood TCRbeta repertoires that made up the dataset. A freely available public database, intended as a resource for researchers studying the immune response to SARS-CoV-2, is where the repertoires were released. Samples came from the ongoing ImmuneRACE study (first 160 participants) plus 1,254 subjects from 6 global collaborators. Sample metadata almost always included a de-identified subject ID, COVID-19 status, age in years and sex. Where HLA class I and class II types were available, the types were taken from metadata supplied by the sample provider, not from assay-based typing.

To note about this clone: Its recognized antigen is unknown. Base qualities were left out, and no much larger clone turns up one base away.

Summary of the overall study and its limitations: Clinical and demographic metadata were provided uncurated, with the amount varying by source and participant.

The V end gives up 5 bases and the J end 5 bases, leaving 4 bases in the junction not matched to a gene. From the germline V gene, CDR1 is MDHEN and CDR2 is SYDVKM. The CDR3 starts with the cysteine, ends with the phenylalanine, and has 13 residues. The kept DNA is CDR3 alone, 39 bases in frame from the first base. The immunoSEQ Assay, a bias-controlled multiplex PCR, was used to amplify TCRbeta CDR3 regions from genomic DNA. The paper's processing steps were these. Nucleated cell counts per sample were estimated from amplification of reference gene primers within the assay. To quantify the absolute abundance of each unique TCRbeta CDR3 rearrangement, sequence reads were collapsed and filtered. For each sample, productive Simpson clonality was calculated as the square root of Simpson's diversity index over productive rearrangements. Imported from immuneACCESS, the table was reduced by TCRdb to in-frame sequences with V and J called. These copies leave out some clones; in studies compared against another copy, an unresolved V gene accounts for under half, and the cause of the remainder is not known. Clone size and V and J calls were adopted from that table, with D and trimming inferred from the DNA. Recorded for this sample are 150,000 to 200,000 clones; roughly 86% of them occurred a single time. About 6.5% of the sample comes from the top ten.

The collaborating institutions used their own protocols to collect whole blood in K2EDTA tubes. For TCRbeta analysis, collaborators shipped samples as frozen whole blood, isolated PBMCs, or DNA extracted from either of those sample types. The rearranged chain carries TRBV28 and TRBJ2-7; 9 bases in the junction line up with TRBD2. This TCR came from an elderly woman in a cohort sampled during active or convalescent COVID-19. Sequencing was performed on peripheral blood. The base sequence is TGTGCCAGCAGTCGGACTAGCGCCGACGAGCAGTACTTC. This is translated as CASSRTSADEQYF. Beyond the CDR3, the reference TRBV28 and TRBJ2-7 genes provide the residues; the full variable domain reads: DVKVTQSSRYLVKRTGEKVFLECVQDMDHENMFWYRQDPGLGLRLIYFSYDVKMKEKGDIPEGYSVSREKKERFSLILESASTNQTSMYLCASSRTSADEQYFGPGTRLTVT.